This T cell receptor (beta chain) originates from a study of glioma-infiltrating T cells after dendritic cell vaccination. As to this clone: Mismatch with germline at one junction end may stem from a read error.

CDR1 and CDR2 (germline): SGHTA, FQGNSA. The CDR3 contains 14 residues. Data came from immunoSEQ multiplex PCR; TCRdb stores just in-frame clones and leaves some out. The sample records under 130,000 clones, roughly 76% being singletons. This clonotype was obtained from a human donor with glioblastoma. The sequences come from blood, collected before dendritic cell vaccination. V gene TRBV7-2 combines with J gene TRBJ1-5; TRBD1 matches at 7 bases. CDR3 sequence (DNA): TGTGCCAGCAGTTTCCCAGGGGGAAATCGGCCCCAGCATTTT. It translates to CASSFPGGNRPQHF.